The clone carrying this TCR beta chain has only a few counts. No antigen is known for it. The source of the sample is a study of TIL therapy for anti-PD-1-resistant metastatic lung cancer. Across the whole study: Median tumor PD-L1 proportion score was approximately 6.3%. Most patients had lung adenocarcinoma. General study points: Compared with baseline intratumoral T cells, expanded TIL cultures were more clonal and less diverse (approximately 6% vs 31%).

The immunoSEQ assay was v3. The repertoire was sequenced with immunoSEQ multiplex PCR; TCRdb's copy has only in-frame clones and lacks some. This sample has over 20,000 clones, with 72% found just once. Specified time point: pre-treatment sample, taken before nivolumab and TIL therapy. The tumor samples were excised metastases, mostly pleural nodules or supraclavicular lymph nodes. Tumor harvest preceded PD-1/PD-L1 blockade, followed by nivolumab treatment. V was trimmed by 4 bases and J by 3 bases, leaving 9 bases between them. Germline V CDR1 and CDR2: LGHNA, YSLEER. This CDR3 is built from 14 residues.

The J gene is TRBJ1-4, the V gene TRBV4-3; D possibly corresponds to TRBD1 (5 bases). The sequencing used tumor tissue, collected at baseline. This clonotype was sampled from a person between 25 and 79 years old with non-small cell lung cancer. Here the CDR3 reads CASSRQKSNEKLFF. CDR3 nucleotides: TGCGCCAGCAGCCGACAGAAATCTAATGAAAAACTGTTTTTT.